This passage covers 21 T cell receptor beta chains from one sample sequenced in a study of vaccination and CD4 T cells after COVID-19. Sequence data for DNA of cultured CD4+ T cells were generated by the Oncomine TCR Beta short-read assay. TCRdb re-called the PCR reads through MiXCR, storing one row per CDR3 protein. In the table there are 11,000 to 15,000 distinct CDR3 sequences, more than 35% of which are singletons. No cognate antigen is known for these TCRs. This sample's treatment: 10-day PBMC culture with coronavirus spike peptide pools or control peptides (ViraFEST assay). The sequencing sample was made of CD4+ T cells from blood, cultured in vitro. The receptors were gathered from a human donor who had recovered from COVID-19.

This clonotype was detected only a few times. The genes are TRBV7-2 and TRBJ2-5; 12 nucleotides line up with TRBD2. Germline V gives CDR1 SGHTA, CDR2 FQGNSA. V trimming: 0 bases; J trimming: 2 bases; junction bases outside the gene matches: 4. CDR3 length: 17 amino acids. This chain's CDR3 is CASSLALAGGSQETQYF. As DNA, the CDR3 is TGTGCCAGCAGCTTAGCACTAGCGGGGGGCTCACAAGAGACCCAGTACTTC.

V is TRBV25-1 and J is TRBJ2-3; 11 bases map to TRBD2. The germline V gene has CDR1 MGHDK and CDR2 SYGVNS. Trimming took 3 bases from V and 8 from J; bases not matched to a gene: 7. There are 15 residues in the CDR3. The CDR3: CASSDALAGVFTQYF. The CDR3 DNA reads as TGTGCCAGCAGTGACGCACTAGCGGGGGTTTTTACGCAGTATTTT. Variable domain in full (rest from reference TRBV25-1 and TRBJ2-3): EADIYQTPRYLVIGTGKKITLECSQTMGHDKMYWYQQDPGMELHLIHYSYGVNSTEKGDLSSESTVSRIRTEHFPLTLESARPSHTSQYLCASSDALAGVFTQYFGPGTRLTVL.

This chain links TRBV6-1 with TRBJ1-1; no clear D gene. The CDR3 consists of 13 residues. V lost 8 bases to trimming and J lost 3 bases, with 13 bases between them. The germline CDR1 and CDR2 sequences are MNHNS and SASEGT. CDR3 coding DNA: TGTGCCAGCCGGCAACAACAAGACACTGAAGCTTTCTTT. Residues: CASRQQQDTEAFF.

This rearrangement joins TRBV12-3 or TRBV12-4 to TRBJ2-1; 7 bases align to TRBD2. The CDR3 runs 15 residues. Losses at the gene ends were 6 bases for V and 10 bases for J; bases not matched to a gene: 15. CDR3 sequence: CASSPRPQAGREQFF. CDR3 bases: TGTGCCAGCAGCCCTCGACCCCAAGCGGGGAGAGAGCAGTTCTTC.

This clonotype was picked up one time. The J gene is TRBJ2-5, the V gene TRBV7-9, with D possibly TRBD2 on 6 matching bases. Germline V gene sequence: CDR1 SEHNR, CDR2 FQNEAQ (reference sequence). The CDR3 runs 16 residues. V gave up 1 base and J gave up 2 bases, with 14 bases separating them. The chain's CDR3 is CASSLGIGGDQETQYF. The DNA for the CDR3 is TGTGCCAGCAGCTTAGGAATCGGGGGAGATCAAGAGACCCAGTACTTC.

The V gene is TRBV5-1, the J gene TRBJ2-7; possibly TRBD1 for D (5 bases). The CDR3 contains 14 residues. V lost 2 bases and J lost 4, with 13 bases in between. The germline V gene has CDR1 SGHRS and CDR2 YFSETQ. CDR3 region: CASSLQDLAYEQYF. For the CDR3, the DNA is TGCGCCAGCAGCTTACAGGATTTGGCGTACGAGCAGTACTTC.

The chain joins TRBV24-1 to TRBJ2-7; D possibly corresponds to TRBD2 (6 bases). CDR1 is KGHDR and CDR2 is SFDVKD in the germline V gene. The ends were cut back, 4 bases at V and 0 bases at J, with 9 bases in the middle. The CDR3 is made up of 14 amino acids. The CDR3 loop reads CATSEGGSSYEQYF. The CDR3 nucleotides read TGTGCCACCAGTGAGGGGGGAAGCTCCTACGAGCAGTACTTC.

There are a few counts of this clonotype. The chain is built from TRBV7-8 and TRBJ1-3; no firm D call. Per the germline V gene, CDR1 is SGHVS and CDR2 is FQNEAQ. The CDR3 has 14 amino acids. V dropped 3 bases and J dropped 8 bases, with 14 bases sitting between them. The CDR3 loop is CASSLISGWDTIYF. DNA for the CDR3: TGTGCCAGCAGCTTGATCTCTGGGTGGGACACCATATATTTT. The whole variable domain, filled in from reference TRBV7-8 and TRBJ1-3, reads GAGVSQSPRYKVAKRGQDVALRCDPISGHVSLFWYQQALGQGPEFLTYFQNEAQLDKSGLPSDRFFAERPEGSVSTLKIQRTQQEDSAVYLCASSLISGWDTIYFGEGSWLTVV.

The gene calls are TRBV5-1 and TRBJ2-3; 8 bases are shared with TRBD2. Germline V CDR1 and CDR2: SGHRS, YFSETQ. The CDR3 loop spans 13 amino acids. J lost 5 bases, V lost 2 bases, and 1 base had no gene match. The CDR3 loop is CASSFGGEDTQYF. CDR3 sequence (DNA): TGCGCCAGCAGCTTCGGGGGGGAAGATACGCAGTATTTT.

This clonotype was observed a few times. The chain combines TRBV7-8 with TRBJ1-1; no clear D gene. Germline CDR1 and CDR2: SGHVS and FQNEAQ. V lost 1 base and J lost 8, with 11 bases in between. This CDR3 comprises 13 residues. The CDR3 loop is CASSLGHLPEAFF. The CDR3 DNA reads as TGTGCCAGCAGCTTAGGACACCTCCCCGAAGCTTTCTTT.

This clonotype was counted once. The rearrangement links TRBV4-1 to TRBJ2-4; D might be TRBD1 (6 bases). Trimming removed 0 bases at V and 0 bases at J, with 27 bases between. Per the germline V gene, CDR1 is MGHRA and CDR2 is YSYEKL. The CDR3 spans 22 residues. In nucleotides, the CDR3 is TGCGCCAGCAGCCAAGATTCGGATGGCAGGGGTTTTGGTGACGTAGCCAAAAACATTCAGTACTTC. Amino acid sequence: CASSQDSDGRGFGDVAKNIQYF.

The CDR3 spells CASRGSRSNLMNTEAFF. CDR3 DNA: TGTGCCAGCAGGGGGTCGCGCTCCAACCTCATGAACACTGAAGCTTTCTTT. The chain uses TRBV6-1 and TRBJ1-1, with no clear D. This CDR3 contains 17 residues. Per germline, CDR1 MNHNS and CDR2 SASEGT. V was pared by 6 bases and J by 0 bases, with 20 bases between.

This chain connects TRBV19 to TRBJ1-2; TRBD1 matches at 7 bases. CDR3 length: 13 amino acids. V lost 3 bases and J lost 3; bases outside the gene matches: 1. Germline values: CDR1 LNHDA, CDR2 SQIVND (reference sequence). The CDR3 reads CASSIDRDYGYTF. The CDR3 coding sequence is TGTGCCAGTAGTATCGACAGGGACTATGGCTACACCTTC.

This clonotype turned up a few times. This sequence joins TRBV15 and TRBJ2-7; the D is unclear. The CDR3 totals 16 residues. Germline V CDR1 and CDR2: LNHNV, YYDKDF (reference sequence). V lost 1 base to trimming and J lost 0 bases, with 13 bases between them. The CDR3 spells CATSRVRPATSYEQYF. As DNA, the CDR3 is TGTGCCACCAGCAGAGTCCGCCCAGCTACCTCCTACGAGCAGTACTTC. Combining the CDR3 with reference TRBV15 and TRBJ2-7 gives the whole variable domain DAMVIQNPRYQVTQFGKPVTLSCSQTLNHNVMYWYQQKSSQAPKLLFHYYDKDFNNEADTPDNFQSRRPNTSFCFLDIRSPGLGDTAMYLCATSRVRPATSYEQYFGPGTRLTVT.

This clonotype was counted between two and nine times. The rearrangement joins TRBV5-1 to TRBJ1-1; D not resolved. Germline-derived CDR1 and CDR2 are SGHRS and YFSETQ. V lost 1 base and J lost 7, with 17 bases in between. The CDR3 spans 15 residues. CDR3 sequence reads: CASSLRTAHESEAFF. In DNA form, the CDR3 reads TGCGCCAGCAGCTTGAGGACGGCCCATGAGAGTGAAGCTTTCTTT.

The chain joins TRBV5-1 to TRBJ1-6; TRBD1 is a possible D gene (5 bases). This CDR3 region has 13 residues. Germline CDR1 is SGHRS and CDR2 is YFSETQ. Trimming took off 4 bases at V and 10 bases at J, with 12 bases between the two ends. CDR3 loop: CASSPSGGSPLHF. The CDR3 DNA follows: TGCGCCAGCAGCCCTTCGGGGGGATCACCCCTCCACTTT. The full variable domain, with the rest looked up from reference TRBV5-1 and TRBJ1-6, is KAGVTQTPRYLIKTRGQQVTLSCSPISGHRSVSWYQQTPGQGLQFLFEYFSETQRNKGNFPGRFSGRQFSNSRSEMNVSTLELGDSALYLCASSPSGGSPLHFGNGTRLTVT.

This CDR3 reads CASSETRGPGGYTF. The DNA for the CDR3 is TGTGCCAGCAGTGAAACGCGGGGGCCCGGGGGCTACACCTTC. The chain carries TRBV2 and TRBJ1-2; a weak D match, TRBD1 (6 bases). V was pared by 2 bases and J by 8 bases, with 15 bases between. The length of the CDR3 is 14 residues. Germline CDR1 reads SNHLY; CDR2 reads FYNNEI.

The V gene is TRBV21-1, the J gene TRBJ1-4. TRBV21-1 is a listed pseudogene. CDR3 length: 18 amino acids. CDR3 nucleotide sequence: TGTGCCAGCAGCAAAGGCCCCTCCCCAGAGAAAGCTAATGAAAAACTGTTTTTT. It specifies CASSKGPSPEKANEKLFF.

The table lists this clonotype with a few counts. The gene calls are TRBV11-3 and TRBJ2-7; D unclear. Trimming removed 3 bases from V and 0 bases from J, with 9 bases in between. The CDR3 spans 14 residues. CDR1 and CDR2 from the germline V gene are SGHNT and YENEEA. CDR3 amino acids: CASSFTASSYEQYF. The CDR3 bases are TGTGCCAGCAGCTTCACAGCCAGCTCCTACGAGCAGTACTTC.

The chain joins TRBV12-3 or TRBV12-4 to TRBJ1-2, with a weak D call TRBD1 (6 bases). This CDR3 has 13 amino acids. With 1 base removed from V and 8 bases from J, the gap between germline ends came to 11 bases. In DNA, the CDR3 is TGTGCCAGCAGTTTAGGACAGGCGGGCGGCTACACCTTC. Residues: CASSLGQAGGYTF.

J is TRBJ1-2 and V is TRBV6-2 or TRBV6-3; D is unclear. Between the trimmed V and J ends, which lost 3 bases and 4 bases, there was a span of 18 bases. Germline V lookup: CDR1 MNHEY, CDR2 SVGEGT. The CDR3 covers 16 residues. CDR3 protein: CASSYGETRGGYGYTF. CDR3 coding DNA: TGTGCCAGCAGTTATGGAGAGACACGCGGAGGCTATGGCTACACCTTC.